This T cell receptor (beta chain) was identified in a study of cytomegalovirus exposure and HLA in healthy donors (dated by TCRdb to the late 2010s). Study-level background: The 500 to 800 repertoires of the first cohort and the approximately 110 validation repertoires were produced on the same platform, according to a later analysis. The study combined high-throughput TCR immunosequencing, statistical association of individual TCRs with disease status, and machine learning to predict cytomegalovirus infection status. The study aimed to test whether signatures of past pathogen exposure could be identified by cataloging public T cell receptors. Along with the approximately 620-subject first cohort, a separate validation cohort of over a hundred different subjects was used. Summary of the overall study and its limitations: Subsequent analysis determined that TCRs grouped into clusters in the first cohort also showed a tendency toward co-occurrence across the 120 validation repertoires, and about 93% of cluster scores exceeded 0. Most TCR sequences were observed very rarely across donors, whereas some public TCRs were present in many individuals. A later analysis lacked HLA typing for the validation cohort, so it scored co-occurrence in that cohort across all 110 or so repertoires. A total of some 180 TCR beta chains were listed by the study as associated with cytomegalovirus. In vitro tests confirmed that three of the cytomegalovirus-associated TCR beta chains recognize cytomegalovirus antigens. In both the original and validation cohorts, the classifier was reported to diagnose cytomegalovirus status with high specificity and sensitivity. The authors suggested that the approach could potentially be generalized to other disease states and immunological phenotypes.

Library prep was done by the immunoSEQ multiplex PCR assay. Concerning the study's data processing: A statistical classification framework was developed to diagnose cytomegalovirus status using the catalog of TCR beta chain sequences. Entries here come from immuneACCESS through TCRdb and include only in-frame sequences with V and J called. Some clones fail to appear in such tables; in the studies checked, an unresolved V gene covers under half of the shortfall, and the cause of the remainder is unknown. V, J and clone size were drawn from that table, and D and trimming were deduced from the DNA. This sample is represented by roughly 56,000 clones; 90% to 95% of them were singletons. Of the sample, around 2.2% is held by the ten largest clones. The germline V gene encodes CDR1 SGHTA and CDR2 FQGTGA. Trimming takes 5 bases off V and 1 base off J; junction bases not matched to a gene: 7. Including the terminal cysteine and phenylalanine, the CDR3 comprises 15 residues. CDR3 DNA only is kept here, 45 bases in frame from base 1.

The donors were included in the validation cohort of around 120 subjects, a group kept apart from the approximately 650-subject first cohort. On this clone itself: There is no known antigen for this receptor. No base qualities exist here, and no much larger clone lies one base off it.

The sample was PBMCs. The chain joins TRBV7-3 to TRBJ2-5; a stretch of 7 junction bases matches TRBD1. The receptor's source is a woman aged 25 to 39 in good health and CMV-seronegative. The nucleotides are TGTGCCAGCAGCCCCGGACAGGCTTCCCAAGAGACCCAGTACTTC. Its protein product is CASSPGQASQETQYF.